This TCR beta chain was documented in a study of T cell therapy after organ transplantation. Study context: A median of 1.92 x 10^8 CMV-specific T cells was infused in 2 to 6 doses. General observations from the study: Post-therapy CD8 clonality change correlated inversely with pretherapy clonality.

There are 15 residues in the CDR3. Germline values: CDR1 MNHNY, CDR2 SVGAGI (reference sequence). The J segment lost 1 base and the V segment lost 5 bases, leaving 7 bases of the junction unmatched. A remark on this clone: Its antigen remains unknown.

Sequencing was performed with immunoSEQ multiplex PCR; in TCRdb, only in-frame clones are kept and a portion is missing. The sample comprises about 50,000 clones, about 95% of which are singletons, and 2.5% to 3.5% rests with the top ten. This TCR came from a human patient who had received a solid organ transplant and had CMV disease. This chain links TRBV6-6 with TRBJ1-1, with 7 bases lining up with TRBD1. Sequenced material: CD8+ T cells from blood, taken before autologous CMV-specific T cell therapy. Written as DNA, the CDR3 is TGTGCCAGCAGTCGCATCCGGGACAGGAACACTGAAGCTTTCTTT. It is translated as CASSRIRDRNTEAFF.